The entry below describes one TCR beta chain. This entry is derived from a study of blood T cell repertoires in COVID-19. Source study methods: How many nucleated cells were present was estimated from reference gene primer amplification. The assay was immunoSEQ multiplex PCR, and TCRdb's table has in-frame clones only and misses some. V, J and clone size are those of that table, while D and trimming were read from the DNA. The data show approximately 170,000 clones, just under 90% seen once. The CDR3 covers 12 residues. The germline V gene has CDR1 SNHLY and CDR2 FYNNEI. Trimming at V came to 9 bases and at J to 5 bases, leaving 5 bases not matched to a gene.

Material: peripheral blood. The chain has TRBV2 and TRBJ2-5; 8 bases line up with TRBD2. The sequence derives from a young man with active or convalescent COVID-19. CDR3 nucleotide sequence: TGTGCCAGTAGCGGGGAGAGGGAGACCCAGTACTTC. Protein product: CASSGERETQYF.